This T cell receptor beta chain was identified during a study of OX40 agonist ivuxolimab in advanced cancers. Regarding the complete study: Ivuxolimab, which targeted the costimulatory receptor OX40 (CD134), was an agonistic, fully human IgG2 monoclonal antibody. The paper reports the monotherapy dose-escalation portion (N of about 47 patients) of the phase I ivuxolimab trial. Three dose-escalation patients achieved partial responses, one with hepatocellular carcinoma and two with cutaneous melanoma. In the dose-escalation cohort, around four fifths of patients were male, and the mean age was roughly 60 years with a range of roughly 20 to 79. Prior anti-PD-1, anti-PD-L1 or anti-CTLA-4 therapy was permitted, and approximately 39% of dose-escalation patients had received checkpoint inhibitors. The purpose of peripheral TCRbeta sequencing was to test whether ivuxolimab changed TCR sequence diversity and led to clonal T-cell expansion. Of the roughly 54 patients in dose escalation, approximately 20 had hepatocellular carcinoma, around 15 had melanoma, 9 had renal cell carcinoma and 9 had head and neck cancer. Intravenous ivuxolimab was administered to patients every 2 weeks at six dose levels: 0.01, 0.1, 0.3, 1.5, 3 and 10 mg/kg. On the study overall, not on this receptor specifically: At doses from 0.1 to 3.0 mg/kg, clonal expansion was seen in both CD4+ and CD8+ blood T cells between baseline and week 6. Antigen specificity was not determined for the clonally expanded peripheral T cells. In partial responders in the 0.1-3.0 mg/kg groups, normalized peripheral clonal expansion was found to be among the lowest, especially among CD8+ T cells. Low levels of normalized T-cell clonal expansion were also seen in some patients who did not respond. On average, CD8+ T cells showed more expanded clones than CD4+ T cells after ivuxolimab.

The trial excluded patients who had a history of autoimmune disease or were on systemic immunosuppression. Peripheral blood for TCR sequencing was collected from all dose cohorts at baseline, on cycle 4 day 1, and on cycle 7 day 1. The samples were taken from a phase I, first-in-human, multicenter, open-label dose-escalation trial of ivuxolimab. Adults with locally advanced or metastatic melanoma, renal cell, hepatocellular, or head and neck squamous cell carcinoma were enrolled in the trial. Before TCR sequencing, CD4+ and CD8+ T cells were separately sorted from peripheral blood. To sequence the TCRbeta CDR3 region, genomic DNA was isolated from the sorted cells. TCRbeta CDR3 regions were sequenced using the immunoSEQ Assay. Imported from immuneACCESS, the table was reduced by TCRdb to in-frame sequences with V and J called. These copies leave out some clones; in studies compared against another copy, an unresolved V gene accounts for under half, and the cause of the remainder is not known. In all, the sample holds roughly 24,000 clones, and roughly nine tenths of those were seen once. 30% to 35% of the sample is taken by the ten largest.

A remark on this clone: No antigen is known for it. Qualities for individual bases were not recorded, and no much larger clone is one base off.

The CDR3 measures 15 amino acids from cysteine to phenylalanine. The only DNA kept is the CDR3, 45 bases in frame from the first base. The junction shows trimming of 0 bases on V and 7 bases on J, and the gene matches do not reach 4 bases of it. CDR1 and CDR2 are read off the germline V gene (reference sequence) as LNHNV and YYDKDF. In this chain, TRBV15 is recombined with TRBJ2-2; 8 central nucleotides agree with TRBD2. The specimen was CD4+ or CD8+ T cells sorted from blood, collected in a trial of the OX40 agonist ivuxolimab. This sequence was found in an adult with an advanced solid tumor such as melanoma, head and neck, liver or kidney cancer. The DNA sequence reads TGTGCCACCAGCAGAGATAAGAGCGGGAGCGGGGAGCTGTTTTTT. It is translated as CATSRDKSGSGELFF.